The rows below give T cell receptor beta chains drawn from one sample of a study of T cell responses to AZD1222 COVID-19 vaccine. Profiled with immunoSEQ multiplex PCR; TCRdb holds only in-frame clones, not every one. This table has about 160,000 clones, roughly nine tenths appearing once. The sample consisted of peripheral blood, taken 28 days after the second AZD1222 dose. The receptors derive from an adult who received the AZD1222 COVID-19 vaccine. Both conserved end residues are part of each CDR3. Fields, in order: clone size, J gene, V gene, D gene, CDR3 DNA, CDR3 protein. A D gene is named only where the DNA matches it firmly. Not every row has a clone size; where given, it reads once, few, many or a size class.

.	TRBJ1-2	TRBV12-3/TRBV12-4	.	TGTGCCAGCAGTCCACAATATAACTATGGCTACACCTTC	CASSPQYNYGYTF
.	TRBJ2-7	TRBV2	.	TGTGCCAGCAGCCAGAATCGACAGGGAGGGGGACACTACGAGCAGTACTTC	CASSQNRQGGGHYEQYF
.	TRBJ2-5	TRBV4-3	TRBD2	TGCGCCAGCAGCCTAGAAGTAACCGGGACTAGCGGGAAGGGAGGGACCCAGTACTTC	CASSLEVTGTSGKGGTQYF
once	TRBJ2-1	TRBV7-9	TRBD2	TGTGCCAGCAGCTCTCCAGAAACTAGCGGGAGCGTAGGTGAGCAGTTCTTC	CASSSPETSGSVGEQFF
.	TRBJ2-5	TRBV7-8	.	TGTGCCAGCAGAACCCATACGGGGGAGACCCAGTACTTC	CASRTHTGETQYF
.	TRBJ1-6	TRBV11-2	.	TGTGCCAGCAGCACCCCGGGCGCACCCCTCCACTTT	CASSTPGAPLHF
few	TRBJ1-2	TRBV7-8	.	TGTGCCAGCAGCTTAGCGGGAGGATCCTATGGCTACACCTTC	CASSLAGGSYGYTF
.	TRBJ2-5	TRBV10-3	.	TGTGCCATCAGTGTTAACTCTGGGGGGCGAGAGACCCAGTACTTC	CAISVNSGGRETQYF
.	TRBJ1-2	TRBV9	.	TGTGCCAGCAGCCCTTGGGAGATGGGGGACGGCTACACCTTC	CASSPWEMGDGYTF
.	TRBJ2-1	TRBV10-3	TRBD2	TGTGCCATCAGTGACGTAACTAGCGGGGTCAATGAGCAGTTCTTC	CAISDVTSGVNEQFF
.	TRBJ2-1	TRBV29-1	TRBD2	TGCAGCGTTGGTGGGGGACTAGGCGCTTCTGATGAGCAGTTCTTC	CSVGGGLGASDEQFF
.	TRBJ2-1	TRBV27	TRBD2	TGTGCCAGCAGTTCCCCTCTAGCGGATCCATACAATGAGCAGTTCTTC	CASSSPLADPYNEQFF
.	TRBJ2-5	TRBV18	.	TGTGCCAGCTGTTCGTCGAGGGGAGAGACCCAGTACTTC	CASCSSRGETQYF
.	TRBJ2-5	TRBV15	.	TGTGCCACCAGCATCGGGTTTCAAGAGACCCAGTACTTC	CATSIGFQETQYF
once	TRBJ2-3	TRBV7-8	TRBD1	TGTGCCAGCAGGGGACCCGGGACAGCCAGGCTAGGGGCAGATACGCAGTATTTT	CASRGPGTARLGADTQYF
once	TRBJ1-6	TRBV5-4	TRBD1	TGTGCCAGCAGCGCCCGACAGGGGGCGCTTTCACCCCTCCACTTT	CASSARQGALSPLHF
.	TRBJ2-4	TRBV30	.	TGTGCCTGGAGTGCGGGACACAAAAACATTCAGTACTTC	CAWSAGHKNIQYF
.	TRBJ2-7	TRBV27	.	TGTGCCAGCGGACCGGGCAGCCCGGGACTCGAGCAGTACTTC	CASGPGSPGLEQYF
.	TRBJ1-2	TRBV2	.	TGTGCCAGCAGGTACAGCTATGGCTACACCTTC	CASRYSYGYTF
.	TRBJ1-1	TRBV5-1	.	TGCGCCAGCAGCTTCAGAGGGGGAGGGGACACTGAAGCTTTCTTT	CASSFRGGGDTEAFF
.	TRBJ1-2	TRBV27	.	TGTGCCAGCAGTTTAGCCATGAACTATGGCTACACCTTC	CASSLAMNYGYTF
.	TRBJ1-1	TRBV4-1	.	TGCGCCAGCAGCTCCAGCGGGCGGCGGCCTGAAGCTTTCTTT	CASSSSGRRPEAFF
few	TRBJ2-3	TRBV29-1	.	TGCAGCGTTGGTGATCAAACGCAGTATTTT	CSVGDQTQYF
.	TRBJ1-1	TRBV11-2	.	TGTGCCAGCAGCTTAGCGGGGTCCCCTGAAGCTTTCTTT	CASSLAGSPEAFF
.	TRBJ2-1	TRBV30	.	TGTGCCTGGAGTGTAAGACTTGGGGGCAGCAACAATGAGCAGTTCTTC	CAWSVRLGGSNNEQFF
.	TRBJ2-5	TRBV30	.	TGTGCCTGGAGTGTATTGGGGGGTGGTGAGACCCAGTACTTC	CAWSVLGGGETQYF
.	TRBJ2-7	TRBV7-2	TRBD2	TGTGCCAGCAGTCAAGCGGGAGGGAGCTCCTACGAGCAGTACTTC	CASSQAGGSSYEQYF
many	TRBJ1-1	TRBV11-2	.	TGTGCCAGCAGCTTCCCGGACAAATTGAACACTGAAGCTTTCTTT	CASSFPDKLNTEAFF
.	TRBJ2-5	TRBV25-1	.	TGTGCCAGCAGTGAATGGCAGGGCCTCGGGGAGACCCAGTACTTC	CASSEWQGLGETQYF
.	TRBJ1-3	TRBV30	.	TGTGCCTGGAGTGTACCTGGAAACACCATATATTTT	CAWSVPGNTIYF
.	TRBJ2-7	TRBV5-6	.	TGTGCCAGCAGCTTACAGGACCCCTACGAGCAGTACTTC	CASSLQDPYEQYF
once	TRBJ2-1	TRBV7-2	TRBD1	TGTGCCAGCAGCTTAGCTGCGACAGGGGGCACTTACAATGAGCAGTTCTTC	CASSLAATGGTYNEQFF
.	TRBJ1-1	TRBV13	.	TGTGCCAGCAGCTTATCAGGGGATGTAGCTGAAGCTTTCTTT	CASSLSGDVAEAFF
.	TRBJ1-5	TRBV7-8	.	TGTGCCAGCAGCTTATTCCGGGTGGGGGATTATAGCAATCAGCCCCAGCATTTT	CASSLFRVGDYSNQPQHF
.	TRBJ1-2	TRBV6-1	.	TGTGCCAGCAGTGAAGCAGGGCGGGGCTATGGCTACACCTTC	CASSEAGRGYGYTF
.	TRBJ2-2	TRBV30	.	TGTGCCTGGAGGAAGGAAGAGTGGGCCGGGGAGCTGTTTTTT	CAWRKEEWAGELFF
.	TRBJ2-7	TRBV3-1/TRBV3-2	TRBD1	TGTGCCAGCAGTCAGGACAGGGGGTTGGCCGAGCAGTACTTC	CASSQDRGLAEQYF